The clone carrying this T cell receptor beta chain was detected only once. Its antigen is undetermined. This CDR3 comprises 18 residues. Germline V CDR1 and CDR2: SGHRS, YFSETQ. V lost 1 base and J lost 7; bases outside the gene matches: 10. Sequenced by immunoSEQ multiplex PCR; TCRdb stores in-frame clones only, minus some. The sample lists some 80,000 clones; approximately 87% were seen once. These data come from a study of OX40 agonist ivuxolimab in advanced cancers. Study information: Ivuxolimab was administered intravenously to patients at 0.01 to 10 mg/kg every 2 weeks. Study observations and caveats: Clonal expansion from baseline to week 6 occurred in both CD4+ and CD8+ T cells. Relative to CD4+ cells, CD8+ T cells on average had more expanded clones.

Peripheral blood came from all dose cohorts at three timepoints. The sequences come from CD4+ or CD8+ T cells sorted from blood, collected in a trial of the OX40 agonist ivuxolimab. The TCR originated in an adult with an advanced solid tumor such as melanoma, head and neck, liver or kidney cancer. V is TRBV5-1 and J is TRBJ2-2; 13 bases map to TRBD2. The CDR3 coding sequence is TGCGCCAGCAGCTTGATACCCGGACTAGCGGGAGAAGACGGGGAGCTGTTTTTT. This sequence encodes CASSLIPGLAGEDGELFF.